These 22 T cell receptor beta chains came from one sample sequenced in a study of blood T cell repertoires in COVID-19. Sequencing was performed with immunoSEQ multiplex PCR; in TCRdb, only in-frame clones are kept and a portion is missing. The sample consists of around 260,000 clones, approximately 90% of them appearing once. The specimen was peripheral blood. These TCRs come from a man in his 60s who had recovered from COVID-19.

In its sample, this clone was seen once. The gene calls are TRBV6-5 and TRBJ2-3; D ambiguous. V lost 0 bases, J lost 6 bases, and 13 bases lay in between. Germline values: CDR1 MNHEY, CDR2 SVGAGI. There are 15 residues in the CDR3. The CDR3 nucleotides are TGTGCCAGCAGTTACTCGGAGTCCCTTTGGGATACGCAGTATTTT. Its translation: CASSYSESLWDTQYF.

In nucleotides, the CDR3 is TGCGCCAGCAGAGTTGGTGCGGAGACAGATACGCAGTATTTT. Protein product: CASRVGAETDTQYF. The chain has TRBV5-1 and TRBJ2-3, with D uncertain. The CDR3 is 14 residues long. Germline-derived CDR1 and CDR2 are SGHRS and YFSETQ. Trimming stripped 5 bases from V and 3 bases from J, with 13 bases between.

This clone occurred once. The chain couples TRBV19 to TRBJ1-1; 9 bases map to TRBD1. The CDR3 contains 15 residues. Germline V gene lookup returns CDR1 LNHDA and CDR2 SQIVND (reference sequence). The J segment lost 9 bases and the V segment lost 4 bases, leaving 12 bases of the junction unmatched. This chain's CDR3 is CASSNTGTGRIKAFF. For the CDR3, the DNA is TGTGCCAGTAGTAATACCGGGACAGGGCGAATTAAAGCTTTCTTT.

CDR3 residues: CASSLERADGYTF. In DNA form, the CDR3 reads TGCGCCAGCAGCTTGGAGAGGGCTGATGGCTACACCTTC. The gene calls are TRBV5-1 and TRBJ1-2, with unresolved D. Germline loops: CDR1 SGHRS, CDR2 YFSETQ. Trimming shortened V by 0 bases and J by 6 bases, and 9 bases separated the two germline ends. This CDR3 has 13 residues.

The V and J genes are TRBV7-9 and TRBJ1-1; D gene uncertain. The CDR3 is 13 residues long. The V gene lost 3 bases and the J gene lost 5 bases, with 10 bases spanning the gap. CDR1 SEHNR and CDR2 FQNEAQ come from the germline V gene (reference sequence). CDR3 in DNA: TGTGCCAGCAGCTTGGAGGGATGGACTGAAGCTTTCTTT. Its protein product is CASSLEGWTEAFF. The full variable domain, in which reference TRBV7-9 and TRBJ1-1 provide the parts outside the CDR3, is DTGVSQNPRHKITKRGQNVTFRCDPISEHNRLYWYRQTLGQGPEFLTYFQNEAQLEKSRLLSDRFSAERPKGSFSTLEIQRTEQGDSAMYLCASSLEGWTEAFFGQGTRLTVV.

V gene TRBV5-1 combines with J gene TRBJ1-2; D not resolved. Germline values: CDR1 SGHRS, CDR2 YFSETQ. Trimming left V 1 base short and J 7 bases short, with 17 bases between. This CDR3 has 15 amino acids. The CDR3 DNA reads as TGCGCCAGCAGCTTGTTGGCAGCCTCAGAGGGTGGCTACACCTTC. Translation gives CASSLLAASEGGYTF.

The chain links TRBV5-1 to TRBJ1-4, with D unclear. The CDR3 covers 14 residues. The germline CDR1 and CDR2 sequences are SGHRS and YFSETQ. Trimming took off 2 bases at V and 7 bases at J, with 12 bases between the two ends. The CDR3 bases are TGCGCCAGCAGCTTCGGTCTAGCAGGTGAAAAACTGTTTTTT. This gives the protein CASSFGLAGEKLFF.

V gene TRBV18 combines with J gene TRBJ2-7; 7 bases are shared with TRBD1. Trimming removed 2 bases from V and 0 bases from J; junction bases left unmatched: 4. In germline, CDR1 is KGHSH, CDR2 LQKENI. The CDR3 sequence is 15 residues long. Here the CDR3 reads CASSPEAGGSYEQYF. CDR3 in DNA: TGTGCCAGCTCACCAGAGGCAGGGGGCTCCTACGAGCAGTACTTC.

CDR3 DNA sequence: TGTGCCAGCAGCCAAGGCGGGGGGACGTACTATAATTCACCCCTCCACTTT. It yields the protein CASSQGGGTYYNSPLHF. V is TRBV14 and J is TRBJ1-6; maybe TRBD1 (5 bases). Germline V gene lookup returns CDR1 SGHDN and CDR2 FVKESK. V shed 1 base and J shed 3 bases, with 13 bases lying between them. This CDR3 region has 17 residues.

The chain recombines TRBV7-8 with TRBJ2-3; a weak D match, TRBD1 (7 bases). Between the trimmed V and J ends, which lost 8 bases and 0 bases, there was a span of 36 bases. This CDR3 has 22 residues. From germline, CDR1 is SGHVS and CDR2 FQNEAQ. The CDR3 DNA sequence: TGTGCCAGCGGTAGACGGCCCCAGCAGACAGGGACGGGAGCAACTAGCACAGATACGCAGTATTTT. It codes for CASGRRPQQTGTGATSTDTQYF.

For this clone: This sample also contains other DNA sequences that code for the same CDR3. J is TRBJ2-3 and V is TRBV5-1; D may be TRBD2 (6 bases). The CDR3 sequence is 14 residues long. The germline gives CDR1 SGHRS, CDR2 YFSETQ. The ends were cut back, 4 bases at V and 0 bases at J, with 9 bases in the middle. The CDR3 spells CASSLLASTDTQYF. CDR3 sequence (DNA): TGCGCCAGCAGCCTACTAGCTAGCACAGATACGCAGTATTTT.

The chain carries TRBV19 and TRBJ1-5, with TRBD1 matching over 7 bases. Trimming at V came to 8 bases and at J to 3 bases, leaving 7 bases not matched to a gene. CDR1 is LNHDA and CDR2 is SQIVND in the germline V gene (reference sequence). This CDR3 spans 14 amino acids. This chain's CDR3 is CASGGQADNQPQHF. The CDR3 DNA reads as TGTGCCAGTGGTGGACAGGCCGACAATCAGCCCCAGCATTTT.

This clone is a singleton in its sample. The chain is built from TRBV5-1 and TRBJ2-1, with D perhaps TRBD1 (6 bases). The germline V and J ends were trimmed by 0 bases and 9 bases, with 13 bases remaining between them. The CDR3 has 14 amino acids. CDR1 and CDR2 from the germline V gene are SGHRS and YFSETQ. The CDR3 sequence is CASSLEPGEGEQFF. DNA of the CDR3: TGCGCCAGCAGCTTGGAGCCAGGGGAAGGTGAGCAGTTCTTC.

The chain recombines TRBV19 with TRBJ2-5, with 15 positions matching TRBD2. Germline CDR1 is LNHDA and CDR2 is SQIVND (reference sequence). The CDR3 runs 19 residues. The V gene end was trimmed by 3 bases and the J gene end by 2 bases; junction bases not matched to a gene: 10. The CDR3 nucleotides are TGTGCCAGTAGTATTGGACTAGCGGGGGGGAAGATACGGCAAGAGACCCAGTACTTC. This gives the protein CASSIGLAGGKIRQETQYF.

This chain uses TRBV12-3 or TRBV12-4 with TRBJ2-7; D gene ambiguous. The CDR3 runs 12 residues. With 6 bases removed from V and 2 bases from J, the gap between germline ends came to 8 bases. The CDR3 sequence: CASSQLTYEQYF. CDR3 nucleotides: TGTGCCAGCAGCCAACTTACCTACGAGCAGTACTTC.

The gene calls are TRBV6-2 or TRBV6-3 and TRBJ2-3; 10 nucleotides line up with TRBD2. With 3 bases clipped from V and 9 bases from J, the junction kept 18 bases outside the gene matches. CDR3 size: 18 residues. Germline V lookup: CDR1 MNHEY, CDR2 SVGEGT. The CDR3 reads CASSYFVLAGAHGSTQYF. CDR3 nucleotide sequence: TGTGCCAGCAGTTATTTTGTCCTAGCGGGGGCCCACGGATCAACGCAGTATTTT.

V is TRBV27 and J is TRBJ1-6, with D uncertain. The length of the CDR3 is 12 residues. V shed 3 bases and J shed 14 bases, with 11 bases lying between them. Germline lookup yields CDR1 MNHEY and CDR2 SMNVEV (reference sequence). The CDR3 reads CASSFPLSALHF. The CDR3 DNA reads TGTGCCAGCAGTTTCCCACTATCAGCCCTCCACTTT.

This clone appeared a single time. V gene TRBV21-1 combines with J gene TRBJ2-7; the D call in the table, TRBD1, was not verified against the DNA. TRBV21-1 is a listed pseudogene. The CDR3 runs to 14 residues. The DNA for the CDR3 is TGTGCCAGCAGCAAAGGGGGCCGTCGGTACGAGCAGTACTTC. Translation gives CASSKGGRRYEQYF.

The chain employs TRBV27 and TRBJ1-2, with 7 bases fitting TRBD1. V was clipped by 5 bases and J by 6 bases; unmatched bases: 12. Germline CDR1 reads MNHEY; CDR2 reads SMNVEV (reference sequence). The CDR3 loop spans 15 amino acids. CDR3 nucleotides: TGTGCCAGCAGTGTAGCCCCGACAGGGCGGAATGGCTACACCTTC. It specifies CASSVAPTGRNGYTF.

The rearrangement joins TRBV13 to TRBJ2-1, with 10 bases lining up with TRBD1. Germline CDR1 reads PRHDT; CDR2 reads FYEKMQ (reference sequence). This CDR3 has 15 residues. V was clipped by 4 bases and J by 9 bases; unmatched bases: 9. CDR3: CASSSGPGQGREQFF. In DNA, the CDR3 is TGTGCCAGCAGCTCTGGCCCGGGACAGGGGCGTGAGCAGTTCTTC.

The chain recombines TRBV5-1 with TRBJ2-2; TRBD1 is a possible D gene (6 bases). Germline V gene lookup returns CDR1 SGHRS and CDR2 YFSETQ. The CDR3 has 15 residues. V was trimmed by 6 bases and J by 2 bases, leaving 14 bases between them. DNA of the CDR3: TGCGCCAGCAAACTATGGACAGACAACACCGGGGAGCTGTTTTTT. This gives the protein CASKLWTDNTGELFF. Supplemented by reference TRBV5-1 and TRBJ2-2, the full variable domain reads KAGVTQTPRYLIKTRGQQVTLSCSPISGHRSVSWYQQTPGQGLQFLFEYFSETQRNKGNFPGRFSGRQFSNSRSEMNVSTLELGDSALYLCASKLWTDNTGELFFGEGSRLTVL.

The CDR3 spells CASSPSTGMGEQYF. The CDR3 DNA is TGTGCCAGCAGCCCATCGACAGGTATGGGCGAGCAGTACTTC. The genes are TRBV11-3 and TRBJ2-7, with D perhaps TRBD1 (6 bases). Germline V gene data show CDR1 as SGHNT and CDR2 as YENEEA. The CDR3 runs 14 residues. V was trimmed by 5 bases and J by 6 bases, leaving 17 bases between them.